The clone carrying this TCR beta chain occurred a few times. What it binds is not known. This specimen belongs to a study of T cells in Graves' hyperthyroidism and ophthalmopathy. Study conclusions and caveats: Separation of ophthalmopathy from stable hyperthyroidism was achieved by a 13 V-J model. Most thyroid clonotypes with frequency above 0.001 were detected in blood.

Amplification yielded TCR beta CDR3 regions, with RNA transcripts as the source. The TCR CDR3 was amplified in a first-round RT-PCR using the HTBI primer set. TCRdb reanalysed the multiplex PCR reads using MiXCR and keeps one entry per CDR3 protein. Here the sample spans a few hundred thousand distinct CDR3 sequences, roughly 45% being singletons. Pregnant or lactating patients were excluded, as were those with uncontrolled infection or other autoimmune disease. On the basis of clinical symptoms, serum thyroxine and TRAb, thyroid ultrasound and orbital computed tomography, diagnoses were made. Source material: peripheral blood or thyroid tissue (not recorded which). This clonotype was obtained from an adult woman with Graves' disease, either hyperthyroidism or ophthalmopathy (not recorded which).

In nucleotides, the CDR3 is TGTGCCATCAGTGACCCTCTCGATGGGGAAGGCTACACCTTC. Translated: CAISDPLDGEGYTF. This chain links TRBV10-3 with TRBJ1-2; D is ambiguous. CDR3 length: 14 amino acids. Between the trimmed V and J ends, which lost 3 bases and 8 bases, there was a span of 16 bases. Germline CDR1 reads ENHRY; CDR2 reads SYGVKD.